The rows below give T cell receptor beta chains drawn from one sample of a study of T cell responses to AZD1222 COVID-19 vaccine. The table came from immunoSEQ multiplex PCR; TCRdb's copy has only in-frame clones and leaves some out. The sample records around 200,000 clones, roughly 93% being singletons. The source was peripheral blood, collected on day 0 of AZD1222 vaccination. The receptors come from an adult in good health. Both conserved end residues are part of each CDR3. D genes are given only for firm matches.

TRBJ1-1 NA TRBV27 TGTGCCAGCAGAACACGGGACCGGAACACTGAAGCTTTCTTT CASRTRDRNTEAFF
TRBJ2-3 TRBD1 TRBV19 TGTGCCAGTCGGGGACAGGGGTATAGCACAGATACGCAGTATTTT CASRGQGYSTDTQYF
TRBJ2-2 NA TRBV19 TGTGCCAGTAGTATGGGGGGCGCAGGGGCGAACACCGGGGAGCTGTTTTTT CASSMGGAGANTGELFF
TRBJ2-7 NA TRBV18 TGTGCCAGCTCACCAGGCGACTCCTACGAGCAGTACTTC CASSPGDSYEQYF
TRBJ2-1 TRBD2 TRBV2 TGTGCCAGTTCAGGGCTAGCGGGAAAGAAATTCAAGGGGAGCTCCTACAATGAGCAGTTCTTC CASSGLAGKKFKGSSYNEQFF
TRBJ1-2 TRBD1 TRBV27 TGTGCCAGCAGTCTACGGGACAGAGGAGGCTACACCTTC CASSLRDRGGYTF
TRBJ1-3 NA TRBV5-8 TGTGCCAGCAGCCCTCGGACAGATGGAAACACCATATATTTT CASSPRTDGNTIYF
TRBJ2-5 NA TRBV6-2/TRBV6-3 TGTGCCAGCAGTTACTCACTAGGTGGCGAGACCCAGTACTTC CASSYSLGGETQYF
TRBJ2-3 NA TRBV20-1 TGCAGTGCTAGTTGGTCGGGAGAGGGTACAGATACGCAGTATTTT CSASWSGEGTDTQYF
TRBJ2-7 NA TRBV27 TGTGCCAGCAGTTTAGTGGGCCTGCACTACGAGCAGTACTTC CASSLVGLHYEQYF